This T cell receptor (beta chain) came from a study of OX40 agonist ivuxolimab in advanced cancers. Study-wide context: Eligibility rules accepted prior anti-PD-1, anti-PD-L1 or anti-CTLA-4 therapy, and around 40% had some.

The data were produced by immunoSEQ multiplex PCR, yet TCRdb's version contains in-frame clones alone and is incomplete. The sample holds around 45,000 clones, around 83% seen once. General observations from the study: Antigen specificity of clonally expanded peripheral T cells was not established. Some nonresponders likewise displayed low normalized T-cell clonal expansion.

In regard to this clone: Its antigen is as yet unknown.

Sampled blood was obtained at baseline, cycle 4 day 1, and cycle 7 day 1. The CDR3 extends over 14 amino acids. Germline V gives CDR1 SQVTM, CDR2 ANQGSEA. Trimming removed 5 bases at V and 0 bases at J, with 12 bases between. The chain joins TRBV29-1 to TRBJ2-3; D is unresolved. This clonotype was sampled from an adult with an advanced solid tumor such as melanoma, head and neck, liver or kidney cancer. The source material was CD4+ or CD8+ T cells sorted from blood, sampled in a trial of the OX40 agonist ivuxolimab. The CDR3 here is CSVPSRESTDTQYF. CDR3 DNA: TGCAGCGTTCCTTCGCGCGAGAGCACAGATACGCAGTATTTT.